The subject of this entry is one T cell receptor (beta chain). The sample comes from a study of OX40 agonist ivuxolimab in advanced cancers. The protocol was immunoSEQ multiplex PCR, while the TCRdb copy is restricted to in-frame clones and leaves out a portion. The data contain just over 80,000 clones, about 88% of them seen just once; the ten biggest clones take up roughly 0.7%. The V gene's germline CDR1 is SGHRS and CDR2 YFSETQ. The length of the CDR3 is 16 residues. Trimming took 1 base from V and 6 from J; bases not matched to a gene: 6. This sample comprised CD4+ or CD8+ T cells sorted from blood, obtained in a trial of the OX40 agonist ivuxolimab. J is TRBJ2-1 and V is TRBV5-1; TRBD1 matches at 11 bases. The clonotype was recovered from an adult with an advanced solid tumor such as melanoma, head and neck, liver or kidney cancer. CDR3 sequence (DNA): TGCGCCAGCAGCTTGCGTACTGGACAGGGGGCCAATGAGCAGTTCTTC. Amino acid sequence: CASSLRTGQGANEQFF.